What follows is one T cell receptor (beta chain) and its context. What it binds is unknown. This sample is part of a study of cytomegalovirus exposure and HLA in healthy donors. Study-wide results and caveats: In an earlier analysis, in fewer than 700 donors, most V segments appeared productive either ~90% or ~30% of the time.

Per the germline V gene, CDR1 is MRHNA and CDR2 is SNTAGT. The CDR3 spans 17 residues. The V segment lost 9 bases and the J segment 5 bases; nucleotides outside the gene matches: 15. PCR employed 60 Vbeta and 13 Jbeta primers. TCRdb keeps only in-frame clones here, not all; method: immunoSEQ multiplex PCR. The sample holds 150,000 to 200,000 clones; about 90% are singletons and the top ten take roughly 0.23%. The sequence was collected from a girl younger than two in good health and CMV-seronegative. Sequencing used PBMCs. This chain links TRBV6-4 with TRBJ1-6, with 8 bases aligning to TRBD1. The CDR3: CARTLGRQGADNSPLHF. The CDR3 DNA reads TGTGCCAGGACCCTCGGTCGGCAGGGGGCAGATAATTCACCCCTCCACTTT.